Here is one T cell receptor (beta chain) with its context. Its specificity is not known. The sample belongs to a study of shared clonotypes between healthy human individuals. General observations from the study: Sample collection involved blood only; tissue repertoires are likely different. Sequencing depth was expected to influence donor clonotype sharing.

Genomic DNA from each subset was divided evenly over several immunoSEQ plates. Assay used: immunoSEQ multiplex PCR; TCRdb lists only in-frame clones, some missing. The sample lists about 1.1 million clones; 70% to 85% were seen once. Germline-derived CDR1 and CDR2 are SGHTA and FQGTGA. CDR3 length: 15 residues. Trimming stripped 1 base from V and 4 bases from J, with 8 bases between. The clonotype comes from a man aged 18 to 29 in good health. Some clones in this sample may be carry-over from other donors' samples. The sequenced material came from memory CD4+ T cells from PBMCs. Subset reported: CD45RA-negative fraction. This chain links TRBV7-3 with TRBJ2-6; D not resolved. The CDR3, as DNA: TGTGCCAGCAGCTTAATGCCCTCCGGGGCCAACGTCCTGACTTTC. Its protein product is CASSLMPSGANVLTF.